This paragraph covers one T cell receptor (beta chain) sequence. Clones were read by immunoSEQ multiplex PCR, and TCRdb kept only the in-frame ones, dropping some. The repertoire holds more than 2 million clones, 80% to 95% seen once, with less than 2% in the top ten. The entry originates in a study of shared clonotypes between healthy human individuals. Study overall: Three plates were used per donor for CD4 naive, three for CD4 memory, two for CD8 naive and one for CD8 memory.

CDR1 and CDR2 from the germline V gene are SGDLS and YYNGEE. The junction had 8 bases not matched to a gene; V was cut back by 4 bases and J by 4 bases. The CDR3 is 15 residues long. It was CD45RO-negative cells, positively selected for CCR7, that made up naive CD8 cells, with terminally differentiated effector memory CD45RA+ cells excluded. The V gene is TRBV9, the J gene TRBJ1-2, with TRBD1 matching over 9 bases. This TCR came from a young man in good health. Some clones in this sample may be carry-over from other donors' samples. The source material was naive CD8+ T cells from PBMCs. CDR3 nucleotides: TGTGCCAGCAGCTCCCCCCGGGACAGGGTCTATGGCTACACCTTC. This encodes CASSSPRDRVYGYTF.